Below are 21 T cell receptor beta chains sequenced from a single sample in a study of blood T cell repertoires in COVID-19. The data were produced by immunoSEQ multiplex PCR, yet TCRdb's version contains in-frame clones alone and is incomplete. The profile shows some 23,000 clones, about nine tenths of them singletons. What was sequenced was peripheral blood. The receptor set was obtained from a human donor in a cohort sampled during active COVID-19.

The gene calls are TRBV6-2 or TRBV6-3 and TRBJ1-5; 7 nucleotides agree with TRBD1. Per germline, CDR1 MNHEY and CDR2 SVGEGT. V was pared by 6 bases and J by 0 bases, with 5 bases of the junction left unmatched. The CDR3 has 15 residues. The CDR3 sequence is CASSKGDSSNQPQHF. CDR3 sequence (DNA): TGTGCCAGCAGCAAAGGGGACAGTAGCAATCAGCCCCAGCATTTT.

The chain has TRBV5-1 and TRBJ1-1, with D perhaps TRBD1 (6 bases). Germline lookup yields CDR1 SGHRS and CDR2 YFSETQ. The V end lost 5 bases, the J end lost 0 bases, and 8 bases lay between the germline ends. The CDR3 runs 13 residues. The CDR3 spells CASRTGLNTEAFF. In DNA, the CDR3 is TGCGCCAGCAGGACAGGCTTGAACACTGAAGCTTTCTTT. Based on the CDR3 plus reference TRBV5-1 and TRBJ1-1, the full variable domain is KAGVTQTPRYLIKTRGQQVTLSCSPISGHRSVSWYQQTPGQGLQFLFEYFSETQRNKGNFPGRFSGRQFSNSRSEMNVSTLELGDSALYLCASRTGLNTEAFFGQGTRLTVV.

This chain connects TRBV30 to TRBJ2-7; the D is unclear. Germline assignment: CDR1 GTSNPN and CDR2 SVGIG (reference sequence). V was clipped by 5 bases and J by 2 bases, with 13 bases between them. The CDR3 length is 13 residues. The CDR3 protein is CAWGAMKPYEQYF. In DNA form, the CDR3 reads TGTGCCTGGGGAGCTATGAAGCCCTACGAGCAGTACTTC. Variable domain in full (rest from reference TRBV30 and TRBJ2-7): SQTIHQWPATLVQPVGSPLSLECTVEGTSNPNLYWYRQAAGRGLQLLFYSVGIGQISSEVPQNLSASRPQDRQFILSSKKLLLSDSGFYLCAWGAMKPYEQYFGPGTRLTVT.

The chain joins TRBV19 to TRBJ2-5, with 8 positions matching TRBD1. Per the germline V gene, CDR1 is LNHDA and CDR2 is SQIVND (reference sequence). The CDR3 runs to 15 residues. V shed 2 bases and J 5 bases; nucleotides not matched to a gene: 7. The CDR3 sequence: CASSIRGRGPETQYF. The CDR3, as DNA: TGTGCCAGTAGTATAAGAGGCAGGGGGCCGGAGACCCAGTACTTC.

The chain employs TRBV4-2 and TRBJ1-1; D gene ambiguous. This CDR3 has 14 amino acids. With 0 bases removed from V and 1 base from J, the gap between germline ends came to 6 bases. CDR1 and CDR2 (germline): LGHNA, YNFKEQ. The CDR3 sequence: CASSQEKQNTEAFF. Written as DNA, the CDR3 is TGTGCCAGCAGCCAAGAGAAACAGAACACTGAAGCTTTCTTT.

The V call is TRBV12-3 or TRBV12-4, the J call TRBJ1-4; 9 bases fit TRBD1. Trimming cost V 3 bases and J 10 bases; bases outside gene matches: 3. The CDR3 extends over 13 amino acids. The CDR3 region has the DNA TGTGCCAGCAGTTTGGACAGGGGCCTAAAACTGTTTTTT. Its translation: CASSLDRGLKLFF.

The J gene is TRBJ1-1, the V gene TRBV6-5; no clear D gene. The V and J ends lost 2 bases and 3 bases respectively, with 16 bases between them. The germline gives CDR1 MNHEY, CDR2 SVGAGI. The CDR3 length is 16 residues. DNA for the CDR3: TGTGCCAGCAGTTACGTCCGGTTTTCCCGCCACACTGAAGCTTTCTTT. As protein: CASSYVRFSRHTEAFF.

The chain uses TRBV11-3 and TRBJ1-3; D unresolved. Germline CDR1 is SGHNT and CDR2 is YENEEA. CDR3 length: 14 amino acids. Trimming pared 5 bases from V and 4 bases from J, leaving 12 bases between. CDR3 sequence reads: CASSPRGKGNTIYF. Here the CDR3 DNA reads TGTGCCAGCAGCCCCCGGGGAAAGGGAAACACCATATATTTT.

The chain carries TRBV19 and TRBJ2-2; a possible D gene is TRBD1 (6 bases). The CDR3 has 15 amino acids. Germline loops: CDR1 LNHDA, CDR2 SQIVND (reference sequence). The ends were cut back, 7 bases at V and 1 base at J, with 13 bases in the middle. The CDR3 is CASKGRGRNTGELFF. The CDR3 bases are TGTGCCAGTAAAGGCAGGGGAAGGAACACCGGGGAGCTGTTTTTT.

The J gene is TRBJ2-3, the V gene TRBV2; D is perhaps TRBD2 (5 bases). Looked up from germline, CDR1 is SNHLY and CDR2 is FYNNEI. The ends were cut back, 6 bases at V and 5 bases at J, with 9 bases in the middle. The CDR3 is 12 residues long. Written as DNA, the CDR3 is TGTGCCAGCAGGCTTGCGGGAGATACGCAGTATTTT. Protein sequence: CASRLAGDTQYF.

The count of this clone is one. The chain joins TRBV3-1 (or the pseudogene TRBV3-2) to TRBJ1-1; D not resolved. The CDR3 consists of 13 residues. Looked up from germline, CDR1 is LGHDT and CDR2 is YNNKEL (reference sequence). V was shortened by 4 bases and J by 0 bases, with 6 bases between the two germline ends. This CDR3 reads CASSPSLNTEAFF. The DNA of the CDR3 is TGTGCCAGCAGCCCGAGTTTGAACACTGAAGCTTTCTTT.

The rearrangement links TRBV7-2 to TRBJ2-3, with D possibly TRBD2 on 5 matching bases. V lost 5 bases to trimming and J lost 0 bases, with 12 bases between them. The CDR3 spans 15 residues. Germline V gene data show CDR1 as SGHTA and CDR2 as FQGNSA. CDR3 coding DNA: TGTGCCAGCAGCCCCTGGACTTCTAGCACAGATACGCAGTATTTT. Translating gives CASSPWTSSTDTQYF.

V and J are TRBV6-5 and TRBJ2-3; TRBD2 matches 10 bases. V trimming: 0 bases; J trimming: 12 bases; junction bases outside the gene matches: 6. This CDR3 contains 14 residues. Germline V gene sequence: CDR1 MNHEY, CDR2 SVGAGI. Here the CDR3 DNA reads TGTGCCAGCAGTTACTCGCCTAGCGGGGGCCCACAGTATTTT. Its protein product is CASSYSPSGGPQYF.

CDR3 protein: CASSALGADTQYF. The CDR3 bases are TGTGCCAGCAGCGCTTTGGGCGCAGATACGCAGTATTTT. The rearrangement joins TRBV6-4 to TRBJ2-3; no definite D call. Germline CDR1 reads MRHNA; CDR2 reads SNTAGT. The CDR3 is made up of 13 amino acids. V dropped 6 bases and J dropped 4 bases, with 11 bases sitting between them.

This clone appeared a single time. The chain uses TRBV19 and TRBJ1-5, with D possibly matching TRBD1 (6 bases). Germline V gene sequence: CDR1 LNHDA, CDR2 SQIVND (reference sequence). This CDR3 contains 17 residues. With 3 bases removed from V and 0 bases from J, the gap between germline ends came to 15 bases. The CDR3 loop reads CASSMNGRGDSNQPQHF. The CDR3 DNA sequence: TGTGCCAGTAGTATGAACGGCAGGGGAGATAGCAATCAGCCCCAGCATTTT.

The chain joins TRBV9 to TRBJ1-2, with D tentatively TRBD1 (6 bases). The V gene lost 0 bases and the J gene lost 2 bases, with 8 bases spanning the gap. Germline CDR1 reads SGDLS; CDR2 reads YYNGEE. CDR3 size: 14 residues. The CDR3: CASSVDGQNYGYTF. CDR3 nucleotide sequence: TGTGCCAGCAGCGTAGACGGACAGAACTATGGCTACACCTTC.

The V gene is TRBV11-3, the J gene TRBJ1-3; tentatively, D is TRBD1 (6 bases). V lost 5 bases to trimming and J lost 0 bases, with 11 bases between them. CDR1 and CDR2 from the germline V gene are SGHNT and YENEEA. The CDR3 has 15 amino acids. The CDR3 is CASSPKGGSGNTIYF. The CDR3 region has the DNA TGTGCCAGCAGCCCGAAAGGGGGCTCTGGAAACACCATATATTTT.

On this clone itself: A read error may account for a junction end that differs from germline. The chain employs TRBV7-7 and TRBJ2-1, with D possibly TRBD2 on 6 matching bases. Per germline, CDR1 SSHAT and CDR2 FNYEAQ (reference sequence). CDR3 length equals 13 residues. The CDR3 DNA reads TGTGCTAGCAGCTTAATCGGAGCGGGTGAGCAGTTCTTC. This encodes CASSLIGAGEQFF.

This chain uses TRBV7-9 with TRBJ1-6; D perhaps matches TRBD1 (6 bases). Germline lookup yields CDR1 SEHNR and CDR2 FQNEAQ (reference sequence). CDR3 length equals 15 residues. The V and J ends lost 5 bases and 9 bases respectively, with 17 bases between them. The CDR3 is CASSPQGVLGSPLHF. The CDR3 DNA reads TGTGCCAGCAGCCCACAGGGAGTTCTTGGTTCACCCCTCCACTTT. The full variable domain, with the rest looked up from reference TRBV7-9 and TRBJ1-6, is DTGVSQNPRHKITKRGQNVTFRCDPISEHNRLYWYRQTLGQGPEFLTYFQNEAQLEKSRLLSDRFSAERPKGSFSTLEIQRTEQGDSAMYLCASSPQGVLGSPLHFGNGTRLTVT.

This chain connects TRBV29-1 to TRBJ2-3; 8 bases align to TRBD2. After removal of 4 bases from V and 5 bases from J, the junction contained 5 bases not matched to a gene. The CDR3 sequence is 13 residues long. Germline CDR1 is SQVTM and CDR2 is ANQGSEA. As DNA, the CDR3 is TGCAGCGTTGTAGTCGGGGGGGGAGATACGCAGTATTTT. Translated: CSVVVGGGDTQYF.

This chain connects TRBV6-2 or TRBV6-3 to TRBJ2-5, with D possibly being TRBD1 (5 bases). This CDR3 spans 15 amino acids. Looked up from germline, CDR1 is MNHEY and CDR2 is SVGEGT. The V end lost 2 bases, the J end lost 5 bases, and 15 bases lay between the germline ends. The CDR3 DNA follows: TGTGCCAGCAGTTACGTGGGTGGGAACAGGGAGACCCAGTACTTC. This translates into CASSYVGGNRETQYF.